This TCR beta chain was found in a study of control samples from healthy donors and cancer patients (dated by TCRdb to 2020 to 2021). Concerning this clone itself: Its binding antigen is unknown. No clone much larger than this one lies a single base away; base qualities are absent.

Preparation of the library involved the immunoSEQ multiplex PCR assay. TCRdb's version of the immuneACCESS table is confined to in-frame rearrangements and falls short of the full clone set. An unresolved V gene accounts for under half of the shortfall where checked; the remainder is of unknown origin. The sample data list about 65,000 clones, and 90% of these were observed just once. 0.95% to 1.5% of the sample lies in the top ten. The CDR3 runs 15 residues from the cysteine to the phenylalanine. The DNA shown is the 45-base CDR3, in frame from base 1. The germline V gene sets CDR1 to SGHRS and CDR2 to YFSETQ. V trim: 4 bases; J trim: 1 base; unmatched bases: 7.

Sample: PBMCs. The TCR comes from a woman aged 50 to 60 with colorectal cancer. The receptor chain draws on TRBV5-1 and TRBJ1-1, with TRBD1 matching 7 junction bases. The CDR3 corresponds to CASSSLQGWNTEAFF. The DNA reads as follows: TGCGCCAGCAGCAGTTTACAGGGGTGGAACACTGAAGCTTTCTTT.